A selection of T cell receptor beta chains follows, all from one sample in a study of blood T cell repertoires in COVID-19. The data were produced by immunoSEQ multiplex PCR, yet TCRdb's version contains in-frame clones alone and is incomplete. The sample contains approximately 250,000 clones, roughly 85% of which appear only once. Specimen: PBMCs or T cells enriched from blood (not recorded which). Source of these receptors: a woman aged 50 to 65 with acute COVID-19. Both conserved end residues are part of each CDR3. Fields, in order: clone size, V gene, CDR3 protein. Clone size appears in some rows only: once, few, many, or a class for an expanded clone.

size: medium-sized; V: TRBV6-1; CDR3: CASSDSGGAYNEQFF
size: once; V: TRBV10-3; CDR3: CAISESTRETQYF
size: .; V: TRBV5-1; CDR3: CASSGMDRAPEKLFF
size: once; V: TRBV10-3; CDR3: CAISERGNDSPLHF
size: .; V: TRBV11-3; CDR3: CASSLAAGGYEQYF
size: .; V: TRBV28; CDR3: CASSSPTSGDQETQYF
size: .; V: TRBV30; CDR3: CAWSAGYEQYF
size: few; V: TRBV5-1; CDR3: CASSEGQFGYTF
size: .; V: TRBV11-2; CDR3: CASSLRRASDTQYF
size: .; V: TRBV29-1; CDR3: CSVVSLLGRGTEAFF
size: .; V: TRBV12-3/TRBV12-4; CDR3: CASREQGNYGYTF